This T cell receptor (beta chain) originates from a study of post-analysis software for immune sequencing data. Study outcomes and limitations: The study found TRBV5-6, TRBV5-1 and TRBV20-1 among five TRBV segments more frequent in patients than controls. There was significantly lower normalized Chao1 diversity in multiple sclerosis patients than in controls.

Worth noting for this clonotype: Its antigen is not identified.

The CDR3 is made up of 16 amino acids. Germline loops: CDR1 SGHVS, CDR2 FQNEAQ. The V segment lost 4 bases and the J segment 5 bases; nucleotides outside the gene matches: 9. Unique molecular identifiers were built into the TCR beta cDNA libraries. Approximately 550,000 cDNA molecules came from around 1 to 9.1 million T cells. Each CDR3 protein is one row after TCRdb ran MiXCR on the PCR reads. The top ten hold 9.5% to 13% of the sample, which has about 460,000 distinct CDR3 sequences, roughly 45% seen once. This rearrangement joins TRBV7-8 to TRBJ2-1; TRBD2 agrees at 9 bases. The sample comprised blood. The source is a girl aged 10 to 17 with multiple sclerosis. Written as DNA, the CDR3 is TGTGCCAGCAGCTGGAAAAGGCGACTAGCGGACAATGAGCAGTTCTTC. Its protein is CASSWKRRLADNEQFF.